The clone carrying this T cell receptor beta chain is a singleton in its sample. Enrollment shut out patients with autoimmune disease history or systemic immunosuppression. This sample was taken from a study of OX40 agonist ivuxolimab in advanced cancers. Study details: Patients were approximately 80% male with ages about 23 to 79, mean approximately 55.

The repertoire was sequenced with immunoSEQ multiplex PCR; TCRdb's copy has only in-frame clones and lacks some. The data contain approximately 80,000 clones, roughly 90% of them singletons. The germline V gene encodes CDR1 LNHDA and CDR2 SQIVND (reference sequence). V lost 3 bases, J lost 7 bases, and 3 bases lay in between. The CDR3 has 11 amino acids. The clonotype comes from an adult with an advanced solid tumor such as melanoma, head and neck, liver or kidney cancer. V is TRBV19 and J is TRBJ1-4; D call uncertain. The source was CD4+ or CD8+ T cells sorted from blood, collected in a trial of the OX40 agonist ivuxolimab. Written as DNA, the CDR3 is TGTGCCAGTAGTATGAGTGAAAAACTGTTTTTT. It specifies CASSMSEKLFF.